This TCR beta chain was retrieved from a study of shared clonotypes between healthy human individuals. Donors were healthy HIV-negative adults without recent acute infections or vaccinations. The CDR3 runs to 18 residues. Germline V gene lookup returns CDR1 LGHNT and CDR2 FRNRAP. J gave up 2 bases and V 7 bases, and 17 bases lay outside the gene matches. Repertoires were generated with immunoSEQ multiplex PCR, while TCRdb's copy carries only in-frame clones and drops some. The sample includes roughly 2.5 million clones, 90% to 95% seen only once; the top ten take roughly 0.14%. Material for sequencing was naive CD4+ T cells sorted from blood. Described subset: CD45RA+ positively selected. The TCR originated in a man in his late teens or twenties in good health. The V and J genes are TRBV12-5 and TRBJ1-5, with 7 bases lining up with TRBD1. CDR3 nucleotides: TGTGCTAGTGCCCTGGGGGCCAAAGGGGGCCGGGGCAATCAGCCCCAGCATTTT. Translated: CASALGAKGGRGNQPQHF.